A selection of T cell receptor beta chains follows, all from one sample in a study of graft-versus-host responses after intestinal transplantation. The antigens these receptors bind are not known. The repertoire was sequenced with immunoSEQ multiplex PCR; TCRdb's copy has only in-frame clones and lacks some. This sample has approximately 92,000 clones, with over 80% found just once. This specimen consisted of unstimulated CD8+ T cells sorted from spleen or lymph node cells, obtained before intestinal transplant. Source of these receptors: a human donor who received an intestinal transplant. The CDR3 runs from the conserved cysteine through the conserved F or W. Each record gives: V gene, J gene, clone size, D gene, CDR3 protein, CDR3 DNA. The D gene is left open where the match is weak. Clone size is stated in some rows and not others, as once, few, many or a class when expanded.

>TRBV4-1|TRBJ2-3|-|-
CASSRQGTDTQYF
TGCGCCAGCAGCCGGCAGGGCACAGATACGCAGTATTTT
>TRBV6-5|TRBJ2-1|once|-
CASSSPSQHYNEQFF
TGTGCCAGCAGTTCCCCCTCGCAGCACTACAATGAGCAGTTCTTC
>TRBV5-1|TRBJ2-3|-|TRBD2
CASSPGLAVTDTQYF
TGCGCCAGCAGCCCAGGACTAGCTGTTACAGATACGCAGTATTTT
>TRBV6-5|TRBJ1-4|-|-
CASSYSGGGNEKLFF
TGTGCCAGCAGTTACTCGGGCGGAGGAAATGAAAAACTGTTTTTT
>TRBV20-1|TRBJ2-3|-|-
CSAPDTQYF
TGCAGTGCTCCCGATACGCAGTATTTT
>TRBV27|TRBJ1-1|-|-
CASSLGSGNTEAFF
TGTGCCAGCAGTTTAGGGTCGGGGAACACTGAAGCTTTCTTT
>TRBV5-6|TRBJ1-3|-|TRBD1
CASSLDRDISGNTIYF
TGTGCCAGCAGCCTGGACAGGGACATCTCTGGAAACACCATATATTTT
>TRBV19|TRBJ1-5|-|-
CASSLGYGQPQHF
TGTGCCAGTAGTTTGGGATACGGGCAGCCCCAGCATTTT
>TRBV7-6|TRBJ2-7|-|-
CASSLEGGYEQYF
TGTGCCAGCAGCTTAGAGGGGGGCTACGAGCAGTACTTC
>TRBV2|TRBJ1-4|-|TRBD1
CASRDKTGVREKLFF
TGTGCCAGCAGAGACAAGACAGGGGTGAGGGAAAAACTGTTTTTT
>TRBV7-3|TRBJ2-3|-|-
CADRRPNLTADTQYF
TGTGCCGACAGGCGGCCGAACCTCACTGCCGATACGCAGTATTTT
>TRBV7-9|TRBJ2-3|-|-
CASSPDTQYF
TGTGCCAGCTCGCCAGATACGCAGTATTTT
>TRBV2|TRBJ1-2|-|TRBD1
CASSERGEAGGFGGYTF
TGTGCCAGCAGTGAAAGAGGGGAGGCAGGGGGCTTCGGTGGCTACACCTTC
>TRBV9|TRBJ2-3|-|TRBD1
CASTVEQGAFETQYF
TGTGCCAGCACCGTCGAACAGGGGGCGTTTGAAACGCAGTATTTT
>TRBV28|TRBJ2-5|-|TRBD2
CASSLGLAGEETQYF
TGTGCCAGCAGTTTGGGGCTAGCGGGAGAAGAGACCCAGTACTTC
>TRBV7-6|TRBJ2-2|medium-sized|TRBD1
CASSFGQGIPGELFF
TGTGCCAGCAGCTTTGGACAGGGCATCCCCGGGGAGCTGTTTTTT
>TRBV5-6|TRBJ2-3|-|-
CASSLGSGSTDTQYF
TGTGCCAGCAGCTTGGGTAGCGGCAGCACAGATACGCAGTATTTT
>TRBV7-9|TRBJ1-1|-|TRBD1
CASSGGENTEAFF
TGTGCCAGCTCAGGGGGCGAGAACACTGAAGCTTTCTTT
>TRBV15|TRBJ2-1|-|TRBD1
CATSRGDSSYNEQFF
TGTGCCACCAGCAGAGGGGACAGCTCCTACAATGAGCAGTTCTTC
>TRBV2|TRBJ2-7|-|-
CASSEPFGDSDYEQYF
TGTGCCAGCAGTGAGCCCTTCGGGGACTCCGACTACGAGCAGTACTTC
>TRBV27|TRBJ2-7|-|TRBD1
CASGDRGVEYF
TGTGCCAGCGGGGACAGGGGAGTGGAGTACTTC
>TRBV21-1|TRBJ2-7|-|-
CASSTTRLAVYEQYF
TGTGCCAGCAGCACTACTAGACTAGCGGTATACGAGCAGTACTTC